This T cell receptor (beta chain) is from a study of cytomegalovirus exposure and HLA in healthy donors. Notes on the study in general: Over 15,000 TCR beta sequences were associated with HLA alleles at 0.05 false discovery rate in a later analysis. Of the V segments, some could not be distinguished, including TRBV6-2 and TRBV6-3, and were excluded.

The CDR3 covers 15 residues. The germline V gene encodes CDR1 LNHDA and CDR2 SQIVND (reference sequence). Trimming took 3 bases from V and 4 from J; bases not matched to a gene: 6. The PCR employed 60 Vbeta primers together with 13 Jbeta primers. Authors' data handling: Approximately 10 million shared chains were among tens of millions of unique TCR beta chains counted in a later analysis. The method was immunoSEQ multiplex PCR; TCRdb's version includes in-frame clones alone and lacks a portion of them. For V, J and clone size, that table is used; D and trimming come from the DNA. This sample has 100,000 or so clones; about three quarters occur once, and the top ten carry 4.6%. Regarding this clone: The antigen is not known.

The clonotype was recovered from a woman in her thirties or forties in good health and CMV-seropositive. The source material was PBMCs. The chain carries TRBV19 and TRBJ1-5; 7 bases agree with TRBD1. The CDR3 is CASSIQGVTNQPQHF. CDR3 bases: TGTGCCAGTAGTATCCAGGGGGTTACGAATCAGCCCCAGCATTTT.